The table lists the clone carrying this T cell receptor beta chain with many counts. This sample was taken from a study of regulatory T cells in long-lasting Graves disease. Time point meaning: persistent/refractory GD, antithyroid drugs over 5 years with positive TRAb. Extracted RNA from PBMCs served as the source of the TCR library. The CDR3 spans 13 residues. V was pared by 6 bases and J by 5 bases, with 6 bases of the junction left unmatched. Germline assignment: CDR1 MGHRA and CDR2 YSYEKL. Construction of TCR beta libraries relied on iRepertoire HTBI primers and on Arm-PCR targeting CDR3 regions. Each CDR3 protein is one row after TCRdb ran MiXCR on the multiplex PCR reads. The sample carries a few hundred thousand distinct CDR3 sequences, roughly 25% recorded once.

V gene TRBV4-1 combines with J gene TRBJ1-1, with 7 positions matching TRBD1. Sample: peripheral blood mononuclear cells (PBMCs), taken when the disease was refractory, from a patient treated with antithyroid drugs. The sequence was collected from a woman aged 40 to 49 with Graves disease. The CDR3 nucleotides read TGCGCCAGCAGTCGACAGGGAAGGACTGAAGCTTTCTTT. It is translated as CASSRQGRTEAFF.